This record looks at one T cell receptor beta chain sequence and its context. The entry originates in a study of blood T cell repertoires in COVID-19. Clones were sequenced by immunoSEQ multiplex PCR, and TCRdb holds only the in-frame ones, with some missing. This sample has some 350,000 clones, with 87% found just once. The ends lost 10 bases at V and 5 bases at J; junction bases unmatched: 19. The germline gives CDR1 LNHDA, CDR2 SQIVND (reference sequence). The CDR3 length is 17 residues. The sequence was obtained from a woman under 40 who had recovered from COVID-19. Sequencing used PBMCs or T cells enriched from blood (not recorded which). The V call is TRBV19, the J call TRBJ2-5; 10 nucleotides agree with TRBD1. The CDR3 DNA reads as TGTGCCACCAGGAAGGGTACCGGGACAGGGGAGTTGGAGACCCAGTACTTC. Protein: CATRKGTGTGELETQYF.